This T cell receptor (beta chain) was identified during a study of regulatory T cells in long-lasting Graves disease. Findings of the study overall: With 2,741 shared public clonotypes, persistent patients exceeded new patients, who shared about a thousand. Examination was confined to peripheral blood, excluding thyroid tissue. Persistent disease samples used TRBV28, TRBJ1-2 and TRBJ2-5 preferentially.

As to time point: newly diagnosed GD, antithyroid drugs for less than 3 months. Extracted RNA from PBMCs served as the source of the TCR library. Germline CDR1 MNHEY, CDR2 SMNVEV (reference sequence). The CDR3 has 17 amino acids. J gave up 3 bases and V 4 bases, and 12 bases lay outside the gene matches. Researchers made TCR beta libraries by using iRepertoire HTBI primers and running Arm-PCR on CDR3 regions. MiXCR was run by TCRdb on the multiplex PCR reads, yielding one entry per CDR3 protein. The table lists around 420,000 distinct CDR3 sequences, around a sixth of them singletons. This clonotype was picked up many times. What it binds is not known.

The chain is built from TRBV27 and TRBJ2-4; 7 positions agree with TRBD1. This TCR derives from a female donor with Graves disease. The sample was peripheral blood mononuclear cells (PBMCs), taken at new diagnosis, from a patient treated with antithyroid drugs. The CDR3 sequence is CASSSPLTGLGKNIQYF. Written as DNA, the CDR3 is TGTGCCAGCAGTTCTCCGCTGACAGGGTTAGGCAAAAACATTCAGTACTTC.